A selection of T cell receptor beta chains follows, all from one sample in a study of identical twins. Each CDR3 protein is one row after TCRdb ran MiXCR on the 5' RACE reads. Of under 300,000 distinct CDR3 sequences detected, about 8% appear once; the ten largest clones hold approximately 3%. These data also formed part of another study, on yellow fever vaccine responses in identical twins.

Sequenced: CD8+ T cells sorted from blood. The receptors come from a woman aged 18-29 years in good health. Both conserved end residues are part of each CDR3. Each record gives: V gene, J gene, CDR3 protein.

TRBV7-9	TRBJ1-2	CASSGGTPGYTF
TRBV5-5	TRBJ2-4	CASAHPLVALAKNIQYF
TRBV4-3	TRBJ2-3	CASSQVGGAIDTQYF
TRBV6-5	TRBJ2-2	CASSYSRGQGSGELFF
TRBV6-5	TRBJ1-2	CASSYGGNYGYTF
TRBV28	TRBJ2-5	CASSLYQGAGETQYF
TRBV6-1	TRBJ1-6	CASSQGTGSPLHF
TRBV12-3/TRBV12-4	TRBJ2-2	CASSPGAALGTGELFF
TRBV20-1	TRBJ1-5	CSAPTYSNQPQHF
TRBV7-9	TRBJ2-7	CASSTGQVSYEQYF
TRBV29-1	TRBJ2-2	CSVGQEVAGELFF
TRBV12-3/TRBV12-4	TRBJ2-2	CASSPFRDRETGELFF
TRBV3-1	TRBJ2-2	CASSQEWETPTGELFF
TRBV4-3	TRBJ2-5	CASSQALGGKETQHF
TRBV19	TRBJ2-3	CASSIPTLTDTQYF
TRBV2	TRBJ2-3	CATDSALAVVTDTQYF
TRBV20-1	TRBJ2-3	CSVTLTGGAADTQYF
TRBV19	TRBJ2-5	CASSIVRGGETQYF
TRBV18	TRBJ2-1	CASSPRASGSSYNEQFF
TRBV28	TRBJ2-7	CASTLGSGSEQYF
TRBV2	TRBJ2-5	CASRGDQETQYF
TRBV4-2	TRBJ2-1	CASSPPQAHEQFF
TRBV7-9	TRBJ1-1	CASSFMASKNTEAFF
TRBV12-3/TRBV12-4	TRBJ2-7	CASSPGGVYYEQYF
TRBV5-1	TRBJ2-3	CASSWTQGGSTDTQYF
TRBV12-3/TRBV12-4	TRBJ2-7	CASSQQNEQYF
TRBV20-1	TRBJ1-5	CSAIGGVDYQPQHF
TRBV4-2	TRBJ2-3	CASSQDYGASTDTQYF
TRBV6-4	TRBJ2-3	CASREEGWTDTQYF
TRBV6-2/TRBV6-3	TRBJ2-1	CASSSGGGGSYNEQFF
TRBV5-1	TRBJ2-3	CASSLPTGGTDTQYF
TRBV2	TRBJ2-1	CASSAPGYNEQFF